The 32 T cell receptor beta chains reported below all come from one sample, sequenced in a study of OX40 agonist ivuxolimab in advanced cancers. TCRdb's table, derived via immunoSEQ multiplex PCR, lists solely in-frame clones and lacks some. Among 65,000 to 70,000 clones listed, more than 75% were seen once. This specimen was CD4+ or CD8+ T cells sorted from blood, taken in a trial of the OX40 agonist ivuxolimab. These receptors originate from an adult with an advanced solid tumor such as melanoma, head and neck, liver or kidney cancer.

The rearrangement joins TRBV7-8 to TRBJ1-5; D remains ambiguous. Trimming cost V 0 bases and J 7 bases, with 10 bases left between them. Looked up from germline, CDR1 is SGHVS and CDR2 is FQNEAQ. The CDR3 spans 14 residues. Here the CDR3 DNA reads TGTGCCAGCAGCTTAGCAAGTCAGAACCAGCCCCAGCATTTT. It translates to CASSLASQNQPQHF.

This clone was counted once. This sequence joins TRBV4-3 and TRBJ2-7, with D hard to call. CDR1 and CDR2 from the germline V gene are LGHNA and YSLEER. This CDR3 is built from 12 residues. Trimming took off 1 base at V and 3 bases at J, with 4 bases between the two ends. The CDR3 spells CASSQVGYEQYF. The CDR3 DNA reads as TGCGCCAGCAGCCAAGTGGGCTACGAGCAGTACTTC.

V and J are TRBV5-4 and TRBJ2-5; D is undetermined. The germline V gene encodes CDR1 SGHNT and CDR2 YYREEE (reference sequence). V was shortened by 3 bases and J by 5 bases, with 11 bases between the two germline ends. The CDR3 sequence is 13 residues long. The CDR3 DNA reads as TGTGCCAGCAGCTATGGTGGGCGGGAGACCCAGTACTTC. Its translation is CASSYGGRETQYF.

The rearrangement links TRBV5-1 to TRBJ2-2; D is uncertain. Germline CDR1 SGHRS, CDR2 YFSETQ. The CDR3 covers 17 residues. Trimming took 3 bases from V and 2 from J, leaving 17 bases between them. This CDR3 is CASSSQVPESNTGELFF. The CDR3 DNA is TGCGCCAGCAGCTCCCAGGTACCGGAGAGTAACACCGGGGAGCTGTTTTTT.

The V call is TRBV6-1, the J call TRBJ1-2; perhaps TRBD1 as D (5 bases). Germline V gene sequence: CDR1 MNHNS, CDR2 SASEGT. V was cut by 4 bases and J by 4 bases, with 13 bases left in between. This CDR3 contains 14 residues. The CDR3 bases are TGTGCCAGCAGTGGCTCAGGGTCGTCCTATGGCTACACCTTC. As protein: CASSGSGSSYGYTF.

The CDR3 region has the DNA TGTGCCAGCAGTCCCGACAGGGCCTTTCAGCCCCAGCATTTT. Translating it yields CASSPDRAFQPQHF. The chain links TRBV2 to TRBJ1-5, with TRBD1 identical over 7 bases. CDR3 length equals 14 residues. Trimming cost V 5 bases and J 6 bases; bases outside gene matches: 7. Germline V gene lookup returns CDR1 SNHLY and CDR2 FYNNEI.

The gene calls are TRBV2 and TRBJ1-6, with 9 positions matching TRBD1. Germline V lookup: CDR1 SNHLY, CDR2 FYNNEI. This CDR3 has 17 residues. V lost 3 bases and J lost 7; bases outside the gene matches: 10. The CDR3 nucleotides are TGTGCCAGCAGTGATATTGGGACAGGGAAAAGAAATTCACCCCTCCACTTT. It yields the protein CASSDIGTGKRNSPLHF.

The chain recombines TRBV7-8 with TRBJ2-1; 7 nucleotides align to TRBD1. The CDR3 spans 12 residues. V shed 5 bases, J shed 10 bases, and the junction held 5 bases outside the gene matches. CDR1 and CDR2 (germline): SGHVS, FQNEAQ. CDR3 DNA: TGTGCCAGCAGCGCGCGACAGGGAGAGCAGTTCTTC. This encodes CASSARQGEQFF.

The chain combines TRBV29-1 with TRBJ1-1; D is undetermined. CDR1 is SQVTM and CDR2 is ANQGSEA in the germline V gene. The CDR3 spans 11 residues. Trimming pared 4 bases from V and 7 bases from J, leaving 10 bases between. CDR3 in DNA: TGCAGCGTTGCTACAGCTAATGAAGCTTTCTTT. It codes for CSVATANEAFF.

In nucleotides, the CDR3 is TGTGCCAGCAGCCTTAGCCAACTACAGGGCAACTATGGCTACACCTTC. Translation: CASSLSQLQGNYGYTF. The chain links TRBV2 to TRBJ1-2; D is perhaps TRBD1 (6 bases). Germline V gene lookup returns CDR1 SNHLY and CDR2 FYNNEI. V was shortened by 6 bases and J by 2 bases, with 19 bases between the two germline ends. This CDR3 region has 16 residues. Drawing the rest from reference TRBV2 and TRBJ1-2, the complete variable domain is EPEVTQTPSHQVTQMGQEVILRCVPISNHLYFYWYRQILGQKVEFLVSFYNNEISEKSEIFDDQFSVERPDGSNFTLKIRSTKLEDSAMYFCASSLSQLQGNYGYTFGSGTRLTVV.

The V and J genes are TRBV5-4 and TRBJ1-4; tentative D call: TRBD1 (5 bases). This CDR3 comprises 15 residues. The ends were cut back, 0 bases at V and 8 bases at J, with 14 bases in the middle. Looked up from germline, CDR1 is SGHNT and CDR2 is YYREEE (reference sequence). CDR3 amino acids: CASSLERGSGEKLFF. The CDR3 DNA is TGTGCCAGCAGCTTGGAGCGGGGGAGCGGAGAAAAACTGTTTTTT. The entire variable domain, with the rest obtained from reference TRBV5-4 and TRBJ1-4, is as follows: ETGVTQSPTHLIKTRGQQVTLRCSSQSGHNTVSWYQQALGQGPQFIFQYYREEENGRGNFPPRFSGLQFPNYSSELNVNALELDDSALYLCASSLERGSGEKLFFGSGTQLSVL.

The chain is built from TRBV5-1 and TRBJ1-1, with D perhaps TRBD1 (5 bases). V lost 5 bases and J lost 4, with 24 bases in between. Germline CDR1 SGHRS, CDR2 YFSETQ. This CDR3 region has 17 residues. The CDR3 sequence is CASSSPGRTSLGTEAFF. CDR3 bases: TGCGCCAGCAGTTCTCCGGGACGGACGTCACTGGGCACTGAAGCTTTCTTT.

V and J are TRBV2 and TRBJ2-7, with 10 bases matching TRBD1. The germline V gene has CDR1 SNHLY and CDR2 FYNNEI. The CDR3 has 13 residues. Unmatched junction bases numbered 5, after V lost 6 bases and J lost 6 bases. This CDR3 is CASRGRDRGEQYF. CDR3 bases: TGTGCCAGCAGGGGGCGGGACAGGGGCGAGCAGTACTTC.

The chain joins TRBV6-5 to TRBJ1-1; TRBD1 matches 9 bases. V lost 7 bases and J lost 1; bases outside the gene matches: 4. Germline CDR1 is MNHEY and CDR2 is SVGAGI. The CDR3 is 14 amino acids. The CDR3 reads CASTQGQGNTEAFF. In nucleotides, the CDR3 is TGTGCCAGCACCCAGGGACAGGGGAACACTGAAGCTTTCTTT.

This rearrangement joins TRBV9 to TRBJ2-6; 12 nucleotides align to TRBD2. The CDR3 spans 20 residues. J lost 3 bases, V lost 0 bases, and 10 bases had no gene match. The germline V gene has CDR1 SGDLS and CDR2 YYNGEE. CDR3 sequence reads: CASSVDPTSGGVVGANVLTF. The CDR3 DNA sequence: TGTGCCAGCAGCGTAGACCCGACTAGCGGGGGAGTCGTTGGGGCCAACGTCCTGACTTTC. The whole variable domain, filled in from reference TRBV9 and TRBJ2-6, reads DSGVTQTPKHLITATGQRVTLRCSPRSGDLSVYWYQQSLDQGLQFLIQYYNGEERAKGNILERFSAQQFPDLHSELNLSSLELGDSALYFCASSVDPTSGGVVGANVLTFGAGSRLTVL.

This clone was counted between two and nine times. This chain links TRBV12-5 with TRBJ2-7, with 7 bases fitting TRBD2. Germline CDR1 LGHNT, CDR2 FRNRAP. This CDR3 comprises 19 residues. Unmatched junction bases numbered 14, after V lost 0 bases and J lost 0 bases. DNA for the CDR3: TGTGCTAGTGGTTTGGTAAGGTTCCGGGGCGGGGGTAACTCCTACGAGCAGTACTTC. Protein sequence: CASGLVRFRGGGNSYEQYF. Filled out from reference TRBV12-5 and TRBJ2-7, the complete variable domain reads DARVTQTPRHKVTEMGQEVTMRCQPILGHNTVFWYRQTMMQGLELLAYFRNRAPLDDSGMPKDRFSAEMPDATLATLKIQPSEPRDSAVYFCASGLVRFRGGGNSYEQYFGPGTRLTVT.

This clone came up a few times. This rearrangement joins TRBV14 to TRBJ1-1, with 8 bases lining up with TRBD1. The CDR3 totals 15 residues. The germline CDR1 and CDR2 sequences are SGHDN and FVKESK. V shed 5 bases, J shed 1 base, and the junction held 6 bases outside the gene matches. CDR3 sequence: CASSTRTGRNTEAFF. The CDR3 nucleotides read TGTGCCAGCAGCACCCGGACAGGGAGGAACACTGAAGCTTTCTTT.

V and J are TRBV9 and TRBJ1-2, with D unclear. Germline V gene sequence: CDR1 SGDLS, CDR2 YYNGEE. This CDR3 is built from 14 residues. Trimming shortened V by 0 bases and J by 8 bases, and 14 bases separated the two germline ends. CDR3 in amino acids: CASSVGTSWEGYTF. Here the CDR3 DNA reads TGTGCCAGCAGCGTAGGGACCTCCTGGGAGGGCTACACCTTC.

This rearrangement joins TRBV11-2 to TRBJ1-6; D is undetermined. Germline lookup yields CDR1 SGHAT and CDR2 FQNNGV. This CDR3 spans 15 amino acids. Trimming removed 2 bases at V and 7 bases at J, with 12 bases between. CDR3: CASSLSRLGNSPLHF. In DNA form, the CDR3 reads TGTGCCAGCAGCTTAAGTCGTCTAGGGAATTCACCCCTCCACTTT.

The gene calls are TRBV11-3 and TRBJ2-5; 11 nucleotides agree with TRBD2. CDR3 length: 18 residues. Looked up from germline, CDR1 is SGHNT and CDR2 is YENEEA. After removal of 1 base from V and 0 bases from J, the junction contained 7 bases not matched to a gene. The DNA for the CDR3 is TGTGCCAGCAGCTTAGGAACGCTAGCGGGGGGCCACCAAGAGACCCAGTACTTC. Protein: CASSLGTLAGGHQETQYF. The variable domain in full, completed from reference TRBV11-3 and TRBJ2-5, reads EAGVVQSPRYKIIEKKQPVAFWCNPISGHNTLYWYLQNLGQGPELLIRYENEEAVDDSQLPKDRFSAERLKGVDSTLKIQPAELGDSAVYLCASSLGTLAGGHQETQYFGPGTRLLVL.

This chain links TRBV4-1 with TRBJ1-1; 9 positions match TRBD1. V lost 3 bases and J lost 11; bases outside the gene matches: 7. Germline lookup yields CDR1 MGHRA and CDR2 YSYEKL. CDR3 size: 13 residues. In DNA, the CDR3 is TGCGCCAGCAGCCAGTCCACAGGGGGCCGGGCTTTCTTT. It translates to CASSQSTGGRAFF.

This clone was observed a single time. The chain couples TRBV18 to TRBJ2-5; a possible D gene is TRBD2 (6 bases). Per germline, CDR1 KGHSH and CDR2 LQKENI. Trimming pared 2 bases from V and 2 bases from J, leaving 9 bases between. The CDR3 runs to 14 residues. CDR3 protein: CASSPRTKQETQYF. The CDR3 DNA is TGTGCCAGCTCACCAAGGACTAAACAAGAGACCCAGTACTTC.

V usage is TRBV9 and J usage is TRBJ2-7; the D gene is possibly TRBD2 (6 bases). The germline V gene encodes CDR1 SGDLS and CDR2 YYNGEE. The CDR3 sequence is 13 residues long. V was pared by 7 bases and J by 0 bases, with 11 bases between. This chain's CDR3 is CASGDSGSYEQYF. The CDR3 DNA reads TGTGCCAGCGGTGATAGCGGCTCCTACGAGCAGTACTTC.

This clone showed up just a few times. The chain uses TRBV10-3 and TRBJ2-5; D is unclear. The CDR3 loop spans 11 amino acids. Between the trimmed V and J ends, which lost 6 bases and 6 bases, there was a span of 8 bases. CDR1 is ENHRY and CDR2 is SYGVKD in the germline V gene. In DNA, the CDR3 is TGTGCCATCAGGGACGGTCAGACCCAGTACTTC. Residues: CAIRDGQTQYF.

V is TRBV9 and J is TRBJ2-7; 8 nucleotides line up with TRBD2. From germline, CDR1 is SGDLS and CDR2 YYNGEE. V was clipped by 2 bases and J by 4 bases; unmatched bases: 11. The CDR3 totals 16 residues. This CDR3 is CASSVPAGVHIYEQYF. The CDR3 nucleotides read TGTGCCAGCAGCGTGCCAGCGGGGGTGCACATATACGAGCAGTACTTC.

The V call is TRBV18, the J call TRBJ2-1, with 12 bases fitting TRBD2. CDR3 length: 15 amino acids. The germline CDR1 and CDR2 sequences are KGHSH and LQKENI. With 3 bases clipped from V and 9 bases from J, the junction kept 6 bases outside the gene matches. CDR3 sequence (DNA): TGTGCCAGCTCACCTACTAGCGGGGGGCCGATTGAGCAGTTCTTC. This gives the protein CASSPTSGGPIEQFF.

The chain has TRBV19 and TRBJ1-1, with D unresolved. CDR3 length equals 15 residues. Trimming stripped 7 bases from V and 1 base from J, with 16 bases between. The V gene's germline CDR1 is LNHDA and CDR2 SQIVND (reference sequence). The CDR3 DNA reads as TGTGCCAGTACCGACGGGCGGGGATGGAACACTGAAGCTTTCTTT. Translated, it gives CASTDGRGWNTEAFF.

The chain has TRBV6-6 and TRBJ2-1, with TRBD2 matching 8 bases. Germline lookup yields CDR1 MNHNY and CDR2 SVGAGI (reference sequence). The CDR3 has 15 residues. Trimming removed 0 bases from V and 6 bases from J; junction bases left unmatched: 4. CDR3 amino acids: CASSYSGLAGNEQFF. CDR3 coding DNA: TGTGCCAGCAGTTACTCCGGACTAGCTGGCAATGAGCAGTTCTTC.

The chain employs TRBV9 and TRBJ1-2, with TRBD1 as a possible D gene (5 bases). In germline, CDR1 is SGDLS, CDR2 YYNGEE. V gave up 0 bases and J gave up 1 base, with 7 bases separating them. The CDR3 length is 14 residues. CDR3 DNA sequence: TGTGCCAGCAGCGTAGGGGGGAATAACTATGGCTACACCTTC. Its protein product is CASSVGGNNYGYTF.

This clone was detected only a few times. The J gene is TRBJ2-2, the V gene TRBV6-5; D is unresolved. Germline CDR1 MNHEY, CDR2 SVGAGI. There are 14 residues in the CDR3. V dropped 5 bases and J dropped 0 bases, with 7 bases sitting between them. The CDR3 is CASSKGSNTGELFF. The CDR3 DNA follows: TGTGCCAGCAGTAAGGGTTCGAACACCGGGGAGCTGTTTTTT.

The genes are TRBV27 and TRBJ1-6; 7 positions agree with TRBD1. CDR3 length: 16 residues. The junction had 7 bases not matched to a gene; V was cut back by 8 bases and J by 0 bases. The germline CDR1 and CDR2 sequences are MNHEY and SMNVEV (reference sequence). As DNA, the CDR3 is TGTGCCAGCGCCGACAGGGCGAGCTCCTATAATTCACCCCTCCACTTT. It yields the protein CASADRASSYNSPLHF.

This clone appeared a single time. The V and J genes are TRBV2 and TRBJ2-7; 8 nucleotides agree with TRBD1. The CDR3 runs to 14 residues. The germline CDR1 and CDR2 sequences are SNHLY and FYNNEI. Losses at the gene ends were 8 bases for V and 3 bases for J; bases not matched to a gene: 9. This CDR3 is CASSSGGVLYEQYF. In DNA, the CDR3 is TGTGCCAGCTCCTCAGGGGGCGTACTCTACGAGCAGTACTTC.